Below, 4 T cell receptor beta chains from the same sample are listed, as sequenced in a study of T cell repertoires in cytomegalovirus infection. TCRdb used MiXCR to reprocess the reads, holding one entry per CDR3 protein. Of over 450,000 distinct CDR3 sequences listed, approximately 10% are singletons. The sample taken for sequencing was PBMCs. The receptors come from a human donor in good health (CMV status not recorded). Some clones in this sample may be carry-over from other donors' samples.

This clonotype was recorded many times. The CDR3 nucleotides read TGTGCCAGCAGCCTAAGGACTAGCGGGACAGGAAACACCGGGGAGCTGTTTTTT. Protein product: CASSLRTSGTGNTGELFF. The V and J genes are TRBV7-3 and TRBJ2-2; 12 bases align to TRBD2. J was trimmed by 2 bases and V by 5 bases; bases with no gene match: 9. Germline lookup yields CDR1 SGHTA and CDR2 FQGTGA. The CDR3 totals 18 residues.

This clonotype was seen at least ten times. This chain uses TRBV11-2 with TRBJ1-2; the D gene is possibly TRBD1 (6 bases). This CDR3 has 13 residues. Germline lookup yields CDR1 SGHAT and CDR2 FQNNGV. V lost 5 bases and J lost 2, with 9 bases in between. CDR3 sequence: CASSVDRNYGYTF. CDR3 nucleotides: TGTGCCAGCAGCGTTGACAGGAACTATGGCTACACCTTC.

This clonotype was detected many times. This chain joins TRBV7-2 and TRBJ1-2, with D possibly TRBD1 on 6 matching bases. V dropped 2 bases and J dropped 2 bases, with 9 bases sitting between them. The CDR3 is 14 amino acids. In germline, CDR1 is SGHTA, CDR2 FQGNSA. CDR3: CASSLPTGNYGYTF. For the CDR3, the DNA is TGTGCCAGCAGCTTACCCACAGGGAACTATGGCTACACCTTC.

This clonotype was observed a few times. This chain's CDR3 is CSAPGQGSLRNTIYF. CDR3 DNA: TGCAGTGCCCCCGGACAGGGGAGTTTGCGAAACACCATATATTTT. This chain links TRBV20-1 with TRBJ1-3, with 9 positions matching TRBD1. Germline lookup yields CDR1 DFQATT and CDR2 SNEGSKA (reference sequence). This CDR3 has 15 amino acids. The junction had 11 bases not matched to a gene; V was cut back by 6 bases and J by 5 bases.